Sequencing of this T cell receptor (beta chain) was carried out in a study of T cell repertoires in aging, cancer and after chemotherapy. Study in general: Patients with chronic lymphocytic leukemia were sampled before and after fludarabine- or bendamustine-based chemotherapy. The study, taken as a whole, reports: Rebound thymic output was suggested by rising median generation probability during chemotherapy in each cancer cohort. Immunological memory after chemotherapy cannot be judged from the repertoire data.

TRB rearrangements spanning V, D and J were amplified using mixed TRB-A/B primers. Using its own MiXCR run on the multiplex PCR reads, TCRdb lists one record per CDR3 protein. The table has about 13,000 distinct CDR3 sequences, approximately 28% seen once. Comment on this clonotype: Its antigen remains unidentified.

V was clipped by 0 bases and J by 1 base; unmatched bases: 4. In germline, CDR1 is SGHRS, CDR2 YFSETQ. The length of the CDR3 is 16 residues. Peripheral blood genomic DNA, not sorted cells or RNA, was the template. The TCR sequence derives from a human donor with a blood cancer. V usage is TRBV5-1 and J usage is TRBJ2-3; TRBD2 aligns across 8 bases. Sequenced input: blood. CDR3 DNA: TGCGCCAGCAGCTTGGAGGGAGCGGGGGGCACAGATACGCAGTATTTT. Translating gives CASSLEGAGGTDTQYF.